This T cell receptor beta chain was recorded in a study of T cell responses to AZD1222 COVID-19 vaccine. The method was immunoSEQ multiplex PCR; TCRdb's version includes in-frame clones alone and lacks a portion of them. The table lists roughly 130,000 clones, more than 85% of them singletons. V was pared by 5 bases and J by 2 bases, with 6 bases between. Germline V lookup: CDR1 MGHRA, CDR2 YSYEKL. This CDR3 is built from 12 residues. The count of this clone is one. V gene TRBV4-1 combines with J gene TRBJ2-5; D remains unclear. The sequencing here drew on peripheral blood, taken on day 0 of AZD1222 vaccination. This TCR derives from an adult in good health. As DNA, the CDR3 is TGCGCCAGCAGCATTCCACAAGAGACCCAGTACTTC. Translation: CASSIPQETQYF.